This is a list of T cell receptor beta chains from one sample in a study of a mutant IDH1 vaccine in newly diagnosed glioma. Their target antigens are unknown. Profiling relied on immunoSEQ multiplex PCR, and the TCRdb table lists in-frame clones only, not all of them. Here the sample spans around 40,000 clones, 70% to 85% being singletons. The input for sequencing was PBMCs, taken from a glioma patient whose treatment included an IDH1 peptide vaccine. These receptors originate from a man between 18 and 35 years old with glioma. Some clones in this sample may be carry-over from other donors' samples. Each CDR3 is given with its conserved first and last residue. D genes are given only for firm matches. The listing skips clone size in some rows; elsewhere it reads once, few, many or a size class.

D: NA; J: TRBJ1-1; size: NA; V: TRBV4-1; CDR3: CASSQLENTEAFF; DNA: TGCGCCAGCAGCCAACTTGAAAACACTGAAGCTTTCTTT
D: TRBD1; J: TRBJ2-1; size: NA; V: TRBV6-5; CDR3: CASSTWTGYNEQFF; DNA: TGTGCCAGCAGTACTTGGACAGGCTACAATGAGCAGTTCTTC
D: NA; J: TRBJ2-7; size: NA; V: TRBV6-1; CDR3: CASRSGTASEQYF; DNA: TGTGCCAGCAGGTCCGGGACCGCCAGCGAGCAGTACTTC
D: TRBD2; J: TRBJ2-1; size: NA; V: TRBV30; CDR3: CAWSNGLAGVYEQFF; DNA: TGTGCCTGGAGTAATGGCCTAGCGGGAGTCTATGAGCAGTTCTTC
D: NA; J: TRBJ1-3; size: NA; V: TRBV5-8; CDR3: CASSFGGTGNTIYF; DNA: TGTGCCAGCAGCTTCGGGGGGACCGGAAACACCATATATTTT
D: NA; J: TRBJ1-1; size: NA; V: TRBV25-1; CDR3: CASSDSWGFATEAFF; DNA: TGTGCCAGCAGTGATTCTTGGGGCTTTGCCACTGAAGCTTTCTTT
D: NA; J: TRBJ1-1; size: NA; V: TRBV4-3; CDR3: CASSQSRLDTEAFF; DNA: TGCGCCAGCAGCCAATCACGACTAGACACTGAAGCTTTCTTT
D: NA; J: TRBJ1-1; size: NA; V: TRBV19; CDR3: CASSIFNVEAFF; DNA: TGTGCCAGTAGTATTTTCAACGTCGAAGCTTTCTTT
D: TRBD1; J: TRBJ2-7; size: NA; V: TRBV5-1; CDR3: CASSLQAGGPLYEQYF; DNA: TGCGCCAGCAGCTTGCAGGCAGGGGGCCCATTATACGAGCAGTACTTC
D: TRBD1; J: TRBJ1-5; size: few; V: TRBV18; CDR3: CASSPGQGARSQPQHF; DNA: TGTGCCAGCTCACCCGGACAGGGGGCGCGGAGTCAGCCCCAGCATTTT
D: TRBD1; J: TRBJ1-6; size: NA; V: TRBV5-1; CDR3: CASSLGSGQGVGSYNSPLHF; DNA: TGCGCCAGCAGCTTGGGATCCGGACAGGGGGTTGGCTCCTATAATTCACCCCTCCACTTT
D: NA; J: TRBJ2-3; size: once; V: TRBV7-8; CDR3: CASSSLTGGTDTQYF; DNA: TGTGCCAGCAGCTCCCTGACCGGGGGCACAGATACGCAGTATTTT
D: NA; J: TRBJ2-7; size: NA; V: TRBV11-2; CDR3: CASRGERHEQYF; DNA: TGTGCCAGCAGAGGGGAGAGGCACGAGCAGTACTTC
D: NA; J: TRBJ2-7; size: NA; V: TRBV4-3; CDR3: CASSQELSPPGGEQYF; DNA: TGCGCCAGCAGCCAAGAATTGTCTCCCCCTGGTGGCGAGCAGTACTTC
D: NA; J: TRBJ1-3; size: NA; V: TRBV4-1; CDR3: CASSQDSGGSGNTIYF; DNA: TGCGCCAGCAGCCAAGATTCCGGAGGGTCTGGAAACACCATATATTTT
D: NA; J: TRBJ2-7; size: NA; V: TRBV19; CDR3: CASSSSGGANYEQYF; DNA: TGTGCCAGTAGTAGCTCCGGGGGCGCGAACTACGAGCAGTACTTC
D: TRBD1; J: TRBJ1-1; size: few; V: TRBV5-1; CDR3: CASSLTGGNTEAFF; DNA: TGCGCCAGCAGCTTAACAGGGGGGAACACTGAAGCTTTCTTT
D: TRBD1; J: TRBJ2-7; size: NA; V: TRBV27; CDR3: CASSLTGGLKNEQYF; DNA: TGTGCCAGCAGTTTAACAGGGGGCTTAAAAAACGAGCAGTACTTC
D: NA; J: TRBJ2-2; size: once; V: TRBV4-1; CDR3: CASSQGGAFTGELFF; DNA: TGCGCCAGCAGCCAAGGGGGGGCTTTCACCGGGGAGCTGTTTTTT
D: NA; J: TRBJ1-4; size: NA; V: TRBV6-5; CDR3: CASSRDGRGTEKLFF; DNA: TGTGCCAGCAGTCGCGACGGCAGGGGCACCGAAAAACTGTTTTTT
D: NA; J: TRBJ2-3; size: NA; V: TRBV6-1; CDR3: CASSDLFGGDITDTQYF; DNA: TGTGCCAGCAGTGATCTGTTTGGCGGGGATATCACAGATACGCAGTATTTT
D: NA; J: TRBJ1-2; size: NA; V: TRBV7-8; CDR3: CASSLGSGQTYGYTF; DNA: TGTGCCAGCAGCTTAGGGTCAGGGCAGACCTATGGCTACACCTTC
D: NA; J: TRBJ1-1; size: NA; V: TRBV18; CDR3: CASSPSGVDSPEAFF; DNA: TGTGCCAGCTCACCCTCCGGCGTCGACTCCCCTGAAGCTTTCTTT
D: TRBD1; J: TRBJ2-7; size: NA; V: TRBV29-1; CDR3: CSVDLGGDRDSYEQYF; DNA: TGCAGCGTTGACCTTGGGGGGGACAGGGACTCCTACGAGCAGTACTTC
D: NA; J: TRBJ2-5; size: NA; V: TRBV5-6; CDR3: CASSLGRLGFTQYF; DNA: TGTGCCAGCAGCTTGGGTCGGCTAGGATTCACCCAGTACTTC
D: NA; J: TRBJ2-7; size: once; V: TRBV5-1; CDR3: CASSLAQPPYEQYF; DNA: TGCGCCAGCAGCTTGGCCCAGCCCCCCTACGAGCAGTACTTC
D: NA; J: TRBJ2-7; size: NA; V: TRBV29-1; CDR3: CSVEDRGARVGYEQYF; DNA: TGCAGCGTTGAAGATCGGGGGGCCAGGGTAGGGTACGAGCAGTACTTC
D: TRBD1; J: TRBJ2-7; size: NA; V: TRBV2; CDR3: CASSVDRGAYEQYF; DNA: TGTGCCAGCAGTGTTGACAGGGGCGCCTACGAGCAGTACTTC
D: TRBD1; J: TRBJ1-3; size: few; V: TRBV4-3; CDR3: CASSPDRGGGNTIYF; DNA: TGCGCCAGCAGCCCGGACAGGGGAGGAGGAAACACCATATATTTT
D: NA; J: TRBJ2-5; size: NA; V: TRBV5-1; CDR3: CASSLGQFVSETQYF; DNA: TGCGCCAGCAGCTTGGGACAGTTTGTCTCGGAGACCCAGTACTTC
D: NA; J: TRBJ2-1; size: once; V: TRBV6-5; CDR3: CASSYSGESYNEQFF; DNA: TGTGCCAGCAGTTACTCGGGGGAGTCCTACAATGAGCAGTTCTTC
D: NA; J: TRBJ2-1; size: NA; V: TRBV29-1; CDR3: CSVVYNEQFF; DNA: TGCAGCGTGGTCTACAATGAGCAGTTCTTC
D: NA; J: TRBJ1-2; size: NA; V: TRBV6-5; CDR3: CASSYSASDRYYGYTF; DNA: TGTGCCAGCAGTTACTCGGCTTCGGACCGCTACTATGGCTACACCTTC
D: TRBD2; J: TRBJ2-1; size: NA; V: TRBV10-3; CDR3: CAISEVLAGTANEQFF; DNA: TGTGCCATCAGTGAGGTACTAGCGGGGACGGCTAATGAGCAGTTCTTC
D: NA; J: TRBJ1-1; size: NA; V: TRBV6-6; CDR3: CASSRAITNTEAFF; DNA: TGTGCCAGCTCGCGGGCCATTACAAACACTGAAGCTTTCTTT
D: NA; J: TRBJ1-5; size: once; V: TRBV19; CDR3: CASSIMAGSTNQPQHF; DNA: TGTGCCAGTAGTATCATGGCGGGGAGTACCAATCAGCCCCAGCATTTT
D: NA; J: TRBJ1-1; size: NA; V: TRBV4-3; CDR3: CASSQDTGLGRMNTEAFF; DNA: TGCGCCAGCAGCCAAGATACGGGCCTAGGACGCATGAACACTGAAGCTTTCTTT
D: NA; J: TRBJ2-2; size: NA; V: TRBV5-1; CDR3: CASTHTGATNTGELFF; DNA: TGCGCCAGCACCCATACCGGGGCCACGAACACCGGGGAGCTGTTTTTT